This entry concerns a single TCR beta chain. Its target is unknown. Germline V gives CDR1 LNHNV, CDR2 YYDKDF (reference sequence). This CDR3 contains 13 residues. Trimming pared 8 bases from V and 3 bases from J, leaving 10 bases between. Genomic DNA (from each subset) was split evenly across several immunoSEQ plates. Assay used: immunoSEQ multiplex PCR; TCRdb lists only in-frame clones, some missing. Of about 2 million clones in the sample, approximately 94% were seen once. The source of the sample is a study of shared clonotypes between healthy human individuals. Whole-study context: Per donor, CD8 memory used one plate, CD8 naive used two, CD4 memory used three and CD4 naive used three.

Whole-study findings and limits: Naive subsets tended to show greater estimated richness than memory subsets.

Terminally differentiated effector memory CD45RA+ cells were excluded from the naive CD8 cells, which were CD45RO-negative and positively selected for CCR7. The sequence derives from a man aged 18 to 30 in good health. V is TRBV15 and J is TRBJ1-4; D call uncertain. Sequenced input: naive CD8+ T cells sorted from blood. The CDR3 DNA reads TGTGCCACCCAGCCGCGTCCTAATGAAAAACTGTTTTTT. Translated, it gives CATQPRPNEKLFF.